This TCR beta chain was found in a study of blood T cells in healthy people across ages. Study findings and constraints: Roughly linear age-related decline in beta diversity appeared, significant by age about 40.

PCR was performed a second time for roughly 7 to 12 cycles using a sample-barcoded 5' primer and a J-beta primer mix. MiXCR, run by TCRdb on the 5' RACE reads, gives a single entry per CDR3 protein. The sample carries approximately 1,000,000 distinct CDR3 sequences, more than 35% recorded once. At least 5 micrograms of total RNA were extracted per sample. In the case of this clonotype: The antigen remains undetermined.

CDR1 and CDR2 (germline): SGHTA, FQGNSA. This CDR3 has 19 amino acids. V lost 6 bases, J lost 0 bases, and 8 bases stayed unmatched. What was sequenced was blood. This receptor was taken from an older woman in good health. The chain has TRBV7-2 and TRBJ2-4, with 16 nucleotides matching TRBD2. The CDR3 bases are TGTGCCAGCAGTTCGGGACTAGCGGGAGGGGGTTTAGCCAAAAACATTCAGTACTTC. It specifies CASSSGLAGGGLAKNIQYF.